This T cell receptor (beta chain) was recovered during a study of somatic mutations in cytotoxic T cells in rheumatoid arthritis. Overall study results and limits: CD8+ T cells showed clonality that did not differ significantly between patients with rheumatoid arthritis and age-matched healthy controls. The largest CD8+ clone made up over 20% of CD8+ cells in about an eighth of the roughly 60 patients.

Generated by immunoSEQ multiplex PCR, the TCRdb table keeps only in-frame clones and is missing some. The sample lists 15,000 to 20,000 clones, about 81% occurring once. V gave up 2 bases and J gave up 1 base, with 11 bases separating them. This CDR3 spans 14 amino acids. Germline loops: CDR1 GTSNPN, CDR2 SVGIG (reference sequence). Concerning this clone itself: Its antigen remains unknown.

This receptor was taken from an adult with rheumatoid arthritis. Sequencing input: CD8+ T cells sorted from blood. The rearrangement joins TRBV30 to TRBJ1-1; D is unclear. DNA for the CDR3: TGTGCCTGGAGTTTAACAGAGAGGAACACTGAAGCTTTCTTT. Amino acid sequence: CAWSLTERNTEAFF.